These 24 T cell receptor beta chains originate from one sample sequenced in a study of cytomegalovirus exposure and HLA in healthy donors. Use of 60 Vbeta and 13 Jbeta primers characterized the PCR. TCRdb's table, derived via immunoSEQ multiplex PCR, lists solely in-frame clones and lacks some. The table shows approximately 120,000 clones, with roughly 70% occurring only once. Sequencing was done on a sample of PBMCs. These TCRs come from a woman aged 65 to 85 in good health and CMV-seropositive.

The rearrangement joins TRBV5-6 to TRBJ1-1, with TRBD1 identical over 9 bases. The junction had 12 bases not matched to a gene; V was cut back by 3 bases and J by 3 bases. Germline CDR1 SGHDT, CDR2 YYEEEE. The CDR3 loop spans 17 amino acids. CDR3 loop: CASSSTGTGTHYTEAFF. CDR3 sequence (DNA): TGTGCCAGCAGCTCTACCGGGACAGGGACTCATTACACTGAAGCTTTCTTT.

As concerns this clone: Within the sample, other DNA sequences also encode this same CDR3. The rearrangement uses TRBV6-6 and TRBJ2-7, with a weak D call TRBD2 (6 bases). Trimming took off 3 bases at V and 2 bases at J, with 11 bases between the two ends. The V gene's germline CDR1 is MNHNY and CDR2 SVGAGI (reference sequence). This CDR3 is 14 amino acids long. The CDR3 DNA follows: TGTGCCAGCAGTTATGGGACGGGAGCCTACGAGCAGTACTTC. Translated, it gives CASSYGTGAYEQYF.

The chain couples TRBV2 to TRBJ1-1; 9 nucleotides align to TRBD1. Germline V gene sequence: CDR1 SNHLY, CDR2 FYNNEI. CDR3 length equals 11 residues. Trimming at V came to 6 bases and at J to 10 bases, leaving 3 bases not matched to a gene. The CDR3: CASRGTGTAFF. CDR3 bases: TGTGCCAGCAGGGGGACAGGGACAGCTTTCTTT. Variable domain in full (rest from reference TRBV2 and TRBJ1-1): EPEVTQTPSHQVTQMGQEVILRCVPISNHLYFYWYRQILGQKVEFLVSFYNNEISEKSEIFDDQFSVERPDGSNFTLKIRSTKLEDSAMYFCASRGTGTAFFGQGTRLTVV.

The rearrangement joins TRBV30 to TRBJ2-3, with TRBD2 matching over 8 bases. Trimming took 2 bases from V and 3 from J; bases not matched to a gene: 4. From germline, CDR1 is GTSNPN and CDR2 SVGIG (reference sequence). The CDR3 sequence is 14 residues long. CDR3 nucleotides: TGTGCCTGGAGTTCGGGGGGGCTAACAGATACGCAGTATTTT. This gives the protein CAWSSGGLTDTQYF. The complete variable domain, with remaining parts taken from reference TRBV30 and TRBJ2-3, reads SQTIHQWPATLVQPVGSPLSLECTVEGTSNPNLYWYRQAAGRGLQLLFYSVGIGQISSEVPQNLSASRPQDRQFILSSKKLLLSDSGFYLCAWSSGGLTDTQYFGPGTRLTVL.

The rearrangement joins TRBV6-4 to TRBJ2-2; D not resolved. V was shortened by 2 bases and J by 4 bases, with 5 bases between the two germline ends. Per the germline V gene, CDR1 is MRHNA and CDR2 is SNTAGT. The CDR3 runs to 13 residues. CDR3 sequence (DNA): TGTGCCAGCAGTGACGGCAGCACCGGGGAGCTGTTTTTT. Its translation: CASSDGSTGELFF.

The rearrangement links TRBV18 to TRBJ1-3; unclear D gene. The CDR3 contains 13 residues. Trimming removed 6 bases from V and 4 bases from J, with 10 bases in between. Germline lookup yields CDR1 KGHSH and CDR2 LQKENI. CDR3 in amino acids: CASSTGKGNTIYF. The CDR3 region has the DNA TGTGCCAGCTCCACGGGGAAAGGAAACACCATATATTTT.

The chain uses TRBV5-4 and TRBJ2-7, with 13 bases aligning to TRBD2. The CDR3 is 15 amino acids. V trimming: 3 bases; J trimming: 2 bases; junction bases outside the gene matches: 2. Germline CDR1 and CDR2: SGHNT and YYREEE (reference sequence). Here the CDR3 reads CASSSGLAGPYEQYF. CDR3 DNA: TGTGCCAGCAGCTCGGGACTAGCGGGACCCTACGAGCAGTACTTC. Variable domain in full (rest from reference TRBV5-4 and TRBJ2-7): ETGVTQSPTHLIKTRGQQVTLRCSSQSGHNTVSWYQQALGQGPQFIFQYYREEENGRGNFPPRFSGLQFPNYSSELNVNALELDDSALYLCASSSGLAGPYEQYFGPGTRLTVT.

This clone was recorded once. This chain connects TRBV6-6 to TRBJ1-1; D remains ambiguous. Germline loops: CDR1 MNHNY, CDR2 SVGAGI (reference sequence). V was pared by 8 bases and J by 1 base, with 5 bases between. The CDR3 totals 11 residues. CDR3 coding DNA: TGTGCCAGCGACTCGAACACTGAAGCTTTCTTT. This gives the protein CASDSNTEAFF.

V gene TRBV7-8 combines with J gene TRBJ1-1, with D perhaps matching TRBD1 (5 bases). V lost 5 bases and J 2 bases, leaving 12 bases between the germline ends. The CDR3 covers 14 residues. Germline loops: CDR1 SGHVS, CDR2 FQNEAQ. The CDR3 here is CASSPRQINTEAFF. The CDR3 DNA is TGTGCCAGCAGCCCAAGACAGATTAACACTGAAGCTTTCTTT.

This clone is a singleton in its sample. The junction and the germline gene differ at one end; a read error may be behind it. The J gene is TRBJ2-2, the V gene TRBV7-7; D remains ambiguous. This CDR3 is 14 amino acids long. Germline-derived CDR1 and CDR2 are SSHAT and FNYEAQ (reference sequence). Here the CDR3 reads CASSPGSNTGELFF. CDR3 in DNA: TGTGCTAGCAGCCCAGGATCGAACACCGGGGAGCTGTTTTTT.

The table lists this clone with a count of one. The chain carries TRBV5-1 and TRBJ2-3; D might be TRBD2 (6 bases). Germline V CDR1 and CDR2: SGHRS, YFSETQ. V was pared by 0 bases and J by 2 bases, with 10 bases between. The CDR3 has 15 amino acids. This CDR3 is CASSLGGLNTDTQYF. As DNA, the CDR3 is TGCGCCAGCAGCTTGGGGGGACTCAACACAGATACGCAGTATTTT.

The DNA for the CDR3 is TGTGCCAGCTGTACAAGCCAAGAGACCCAGTACTTC. It specifies CASCTSQETQYF. The chain employs TRBV2 and TRBJ2-5; D gene ambiguous. Per germline, CDR1 SNHLY and CDR2 FYNNEI. Trimming took off 8 bases at V and 1 base at J, with 8 bases between the two ends. The CDR3 sequence is 12 residues long.

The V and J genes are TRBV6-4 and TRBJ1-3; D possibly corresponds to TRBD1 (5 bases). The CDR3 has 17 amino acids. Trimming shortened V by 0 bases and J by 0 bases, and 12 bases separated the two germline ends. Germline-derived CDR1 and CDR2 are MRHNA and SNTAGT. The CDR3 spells CASSDSRYRHSGNTIYF. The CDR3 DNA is TGTGCCAGCAGTGACTCTCGATACAGGCACTCTGGAAACACCATATATTTT.

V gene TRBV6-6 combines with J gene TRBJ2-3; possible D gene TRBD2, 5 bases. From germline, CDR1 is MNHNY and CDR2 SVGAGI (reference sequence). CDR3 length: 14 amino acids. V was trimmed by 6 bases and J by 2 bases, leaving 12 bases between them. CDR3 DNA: TGTGCCAGCAGGCGGACTGGGTCCACAGATACGCAGTATTTT. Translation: CASRRTGSTDTQYF.

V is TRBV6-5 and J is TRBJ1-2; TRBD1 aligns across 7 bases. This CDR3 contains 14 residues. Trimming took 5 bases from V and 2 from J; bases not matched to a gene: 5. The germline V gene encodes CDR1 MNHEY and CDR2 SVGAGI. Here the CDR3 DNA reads TGTGCCAGCAGTACCGTGGACAGGAACTATGGCTACACCTTC. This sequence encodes CASSTVDRNYGYTF.

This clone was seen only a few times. CDR3 loop: CASSQGAGQVAETQYF. The CDR3 DNA follows: TGTGCCAGCAGCCAAGGTGCCGGACAGGTCGCAGAGACCCAGTACTTC. J is TRBJ2-5 and V is TRBV4-2; the match to TRBD1 covers 7 bases. The J segment lost 4 bases and the V segment lost 1 base, leaving 9 bases of the junction unmatched. CDR1 is LGHNA, CDR2 YNFKEQ, per germline. This CDR3 spans 16 amino acids.

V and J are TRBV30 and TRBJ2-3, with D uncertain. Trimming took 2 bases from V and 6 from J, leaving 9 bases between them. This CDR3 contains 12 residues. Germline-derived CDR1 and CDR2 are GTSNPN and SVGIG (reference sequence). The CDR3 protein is CAWSKPADTQYF. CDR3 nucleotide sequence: TGTGCCTGGAGTAAGCCCGCGGATACGCAGTATTTT. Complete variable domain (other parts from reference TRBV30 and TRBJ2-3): SQTIHQWPATLVQPVGSPLSLECTVEGTSNPNLYWYRQAAGRGLQLLFYSVGIGQISSEVPQNLSASRPQDRQFILSSKKLLLSDSGFYLCAWSKPADTQYFGPGTRLTVL.

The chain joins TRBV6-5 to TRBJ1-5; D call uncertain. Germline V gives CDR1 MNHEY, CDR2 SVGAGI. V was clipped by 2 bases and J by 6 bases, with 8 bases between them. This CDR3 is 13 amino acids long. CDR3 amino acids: CASSYGAAQPQHF. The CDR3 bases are TGTGCCAGCAGTTACGGAGCTGCTCAGCCCCAGCATTTT.

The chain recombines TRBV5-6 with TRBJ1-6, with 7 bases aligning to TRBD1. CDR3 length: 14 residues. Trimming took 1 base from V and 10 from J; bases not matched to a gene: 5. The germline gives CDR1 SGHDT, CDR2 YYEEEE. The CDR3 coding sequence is TGTGCCAGCAGCTTGAGGACAGGACCCTCACCCCTCCACTTT. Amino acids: CASSLRTGPSPLHF.

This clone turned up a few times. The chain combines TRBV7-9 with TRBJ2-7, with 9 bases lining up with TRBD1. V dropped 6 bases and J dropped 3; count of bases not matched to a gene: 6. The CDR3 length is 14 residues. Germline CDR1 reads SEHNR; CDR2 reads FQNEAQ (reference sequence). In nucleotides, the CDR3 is TGTGCCAGCAGACAACAGGGGGCGGTCTACGAGCAGTACTTC. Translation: CASRQQGAVYEQYF.

CDR3 sequence reads: CASTHGQGLSGYTF. CDR3 nucleotides: TGTGCCAGCACCCACGGACAGGGTTTATCTGGCTACACCTTC. The rearrangement joins TRBV6-5 to TRBJ1-2, with 8 positions matching TRBD1. Germline V CDR1 and CDR2: MNHEY, SVGAGI. There are 14 residues in the CDR3. The V and J ends lost 7 bases and 7 bases, in that order; junction bases with no gene match: 11.

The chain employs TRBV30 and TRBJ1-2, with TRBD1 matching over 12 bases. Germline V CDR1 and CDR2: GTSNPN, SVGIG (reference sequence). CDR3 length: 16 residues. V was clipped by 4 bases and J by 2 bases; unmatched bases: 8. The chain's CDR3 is CAWTGTGGFLNYGYTF. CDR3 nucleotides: TGTGCCTGGACCGGGACAGGGGGCTTTTTGAACTATGGCTACACCTTC. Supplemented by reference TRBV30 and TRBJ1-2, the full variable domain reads SQTIHQWPATLVQPVGSPLSLECTVEGTSNPNLYWYRQAAGRGLQLLFYSVGIGQISSEVPQNLSASRPQDRQFILSSKKLLLSDSGFYLCAWTGTGGFLNYGYTFGSGTRLTVV.

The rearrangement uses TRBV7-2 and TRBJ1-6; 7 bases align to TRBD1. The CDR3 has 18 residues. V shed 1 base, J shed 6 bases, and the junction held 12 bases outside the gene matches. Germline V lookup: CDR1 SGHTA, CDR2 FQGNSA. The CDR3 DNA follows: TGTGCCAGCAGCTTAGAGGTTAGACCGGGACAGCTTAATTCACCCCTCCACTTT. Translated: CASSLEVRPGQLNSPLHF.

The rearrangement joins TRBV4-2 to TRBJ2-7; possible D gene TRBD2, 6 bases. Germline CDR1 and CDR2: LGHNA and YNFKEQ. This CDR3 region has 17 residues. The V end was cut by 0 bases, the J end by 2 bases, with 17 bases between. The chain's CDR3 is CASSQERGELSTYEQYF. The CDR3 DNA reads TGTGCCAGCAGCCAAGAGCGGGGTGAACTGTCAACCTACGAGCAGTACTTC.